This T cell receptor (beta chain) was captured in a study of blood T cell repertoires in COVID-19. The CDR3 runs 14 residues. Between the trimmed V and J ends, which lost 8 bases and 4 bases, there was a span of 16 bases. Under the authors' procedure: By means of reference gene primer amplification, nucleated cell counts were estimated. Assay: immunoSEQ multiplex PCR; the TCRdb copy retains only in-frame clones and omits some. V and J calls and clone size are as listed in that table; D and trimming were resolved from the DNA. The sample carries some 70,000 clones, roughly 91% recorded once. The TCR originated in a man in his fifties or sixties with COVID-19, enrolled during active disease. The V and J genes are TRBV23-1 and TRBJ2-3; D remains ambiguous. TRBV23-1 is treated as an ORF (open reading frame) with a function not yet certain. What was sequenced was peripheral blood. CDR3 in DNA: TGCGCCAGCCGTTCTCCGTTTTCGGCAGATACGCAGTATTTT. The encoded protein is CASRSPFSADTQYF.